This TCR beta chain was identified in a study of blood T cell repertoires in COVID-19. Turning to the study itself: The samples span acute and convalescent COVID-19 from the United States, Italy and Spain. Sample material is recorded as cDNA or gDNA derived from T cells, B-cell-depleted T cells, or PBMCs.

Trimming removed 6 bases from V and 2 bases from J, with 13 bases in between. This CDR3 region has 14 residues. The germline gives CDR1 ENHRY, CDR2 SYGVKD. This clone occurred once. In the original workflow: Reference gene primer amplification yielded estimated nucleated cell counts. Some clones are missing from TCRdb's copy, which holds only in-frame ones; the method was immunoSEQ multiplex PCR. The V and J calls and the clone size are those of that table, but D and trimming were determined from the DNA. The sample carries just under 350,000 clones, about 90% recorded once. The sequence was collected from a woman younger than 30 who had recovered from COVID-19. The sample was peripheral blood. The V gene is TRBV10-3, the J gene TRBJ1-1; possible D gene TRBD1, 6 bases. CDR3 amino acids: CAIRETRGNTEAFF. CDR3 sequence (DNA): TGTGCCATCAGGGAGACCAGGGGTAACACTGAAGCTTTCTTT.